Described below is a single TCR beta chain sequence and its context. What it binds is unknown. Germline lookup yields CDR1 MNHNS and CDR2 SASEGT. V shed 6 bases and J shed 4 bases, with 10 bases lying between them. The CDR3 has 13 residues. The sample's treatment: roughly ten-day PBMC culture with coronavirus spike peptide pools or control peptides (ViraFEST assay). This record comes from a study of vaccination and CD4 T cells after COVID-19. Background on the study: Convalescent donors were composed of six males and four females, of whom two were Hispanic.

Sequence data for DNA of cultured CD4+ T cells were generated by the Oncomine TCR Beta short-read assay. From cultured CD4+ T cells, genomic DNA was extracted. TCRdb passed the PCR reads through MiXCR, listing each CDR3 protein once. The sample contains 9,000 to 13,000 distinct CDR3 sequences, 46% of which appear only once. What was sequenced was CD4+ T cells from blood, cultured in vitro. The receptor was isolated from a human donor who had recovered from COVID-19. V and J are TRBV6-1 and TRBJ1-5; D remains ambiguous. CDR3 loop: CASSPGRNQPQHF. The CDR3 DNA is TGTGCCAGCAGCCCAGGCAGGAATCAGCCCCAGCATTTT.